Below, 19 T cell receptor beta chains from the same sample are listed, as sequenced in a study of CD8+ T cells in alopecia areata. The treatment is: oral pan-JAK inhibitor, 5-10 mg twice daily. Reverse transcription of extracted RNA yielded cDNA, which provided the sequencing template. Clones were sequenced by immunoSEQ multiplex PCR, and TCRdb holds only the in-frame ones, with some missing. Of 35,000 to 45,000 clones in the sample, around 90% were seen once. The material sequenced was CD8+ T cells sorted from blood, taken at week 24, from a patient treated with tofacitinib. These receptors originate from a human donor with alopecia areata.

The chain employs TRBV7-6 and TRBJ2-5; 11 bases match TRBD2. CDR1 and CDR2 from the germline V gene are SGHVS and FNYEAQ. The V segment lost 2 bases and the J segment 0 bases; nucleotides outside the gene matches: 17. The length of the CDR3 is 21 residues. CDR3 sequence reads: CASSLWPSGGPAPQYQETQYF. The CDR3 region has the DNA TGTGCCAGCAGCTTATGGCCTAGCGGGGGGCCCGCACCTCAGTACCAAGAGACCCAGTACTTC.

This clone is a singleton in its sample. The V gene is TRBV7-9, the J gene TRBJ2-3; D possibly uses TRBD1 or TRBD2 (6 bases each). The CDR3 extends over 15 amino acids. The germline V gene encodes CDR1 SEHNR and CDR2 FQNEAQ (reference sequence). Trimming pared 6 bases from V and 3 bases from J, leaving 16 bases between. CDR3 DNA sequence: TGTGCCAGCAGATTTAGGGGGGCCCCTACAGATACGCAGTATTTT. Its protein is CASRFRGAPTDTQYF. The full variable domain, rest sourced from reference TRBV7-9 and TRBJ2-3, is DTGVSQNPRHKITKRGQNVTFRCDPISEHNRLYWYRQTLGQGPEFLTYFQNEAQLEKSRLLSDRFSAERPKGSFSTLEIQRTEQGDSAMYLCASRFRGAPTDTQYFGPGTRLTVL.

The chain combines TRBV27 with TRBJ2-1; D possibly corresponds to TRBD1 (6 bases). This CDR3 is 14 amino acids long. From germline, CDR1 is MNHEY and CDR2 SMNVEV (reference sequence). V was pared by 6 bases and J by 2 bases, with 11 bases between. CDR3 sequence: CASRLTGPYNEQFF. As DNA, the CDR3 is TGTGCCAGCAGGTTGACAGGCCCCTACAATGAGCAGTTCTTC.

The rearrangement links TRBV7-8 to TRBJ2-7; 7 bases match TRBD1. Germline CDR1 SGHVS, CDR2 FQNEAQ. This CDR3 comprises 15 residues. J was trimmed by 3 bases and V by 6 bases; bases with no gene match: 11. CDR3 region: CASRLTGFGFYEQYF. The DNA of the CDR3 is TGTGCCAGCAGACTGACAGGGTTCGGATTCTACGAGCAGTACTTC.

The chain has TRBV2 and TRBJ2-7, with 9 bases that match TRBD2. Germline V gives CDR1 SNHLY, CDR2 FYNNEI. V lost 4 bases and J lost 1; bases outside the gene matches: 5. CDR3 length: 15 residues. The CDR3 reads CASSVIAGESYEQYF. CDR3 sequence (DNA): TGTGCCAGCAGTGTTATAGCGGGGGAATCCTACGAGCAGTACTTC. Filled out from reference TRBV2 and TRBJ2-7, the complete variable domain reads EPEVTQTPSHQVTQMGQEVILRCVPISNHLYFYWYRQILGQKVEFLVSFYNNEISEKSEIFDDQFSVERPDGSNFTLKIRSTKLEDSAMYFCASSVIAGESYEQYFGPGTRLTVT.

V usage is TRBV29-1 and J usage is TRBJ2-4; TRBD1 is a possible D gene (6 bases). V gave up 7 bases and J gave up 8 bases, with 15 bases separating them. CDR1 and CDR2 (germline): SQVTM, ANQGSEA. CDR3 length equals 12 residues. CDR3 in amino acids: CSAMTGEDIQYF. The CDR3 DNA reads as TGCAGCGCAATGACAGGAGAGGACATTCAGTACTTC. Based on the CDR3 plus reference TRBV29-1 and TRBJ2-4, the full variable domain is SAVISQKPSRDICQRGTSLTIQCQVDSQVTMMFWYRQQPGQSLTLIATANQGSEATYESGFVIDKFPISRPNLTFSTLTVSNMSPEDSSIYLCSAMTGEDIQYFGAGTRLSVL.

The V and J genes are TRBV6-6 and TRBJ2-7; 7 positions match TRBD1. The V segment lost 5 bases and the J segment 3 bases; nucleotides outside the gene matches: 13. This CDR3 has 16 residues. Per germline, CDR1 MNHNY and CDR2 SVGAGI (reference sequence). The CDR3 spells CASSGRDREPFYEQYF. DNA of the CDR3: TGTGCCAGCAGTGGTAGAGACAGGGAGCCTTTCTACGAGCAGTACTTC.

In its sample, this clone was seen a few times. V gene TRBV29-1 combines with J gene TRBJ2-1; D gene uncertain. CDR1 and CDR2 from the germline V gene are SQVTM and ANQGSEA. The CDR3 runs 10 residues. CDR3: CAVGPGEQFF. In DNA form, the CDR3 reads TGCGCAGTAGGGCCGGGTGAGCAGTTCTTC.

The chain recombines TRBV7-9 with TRBJ2-7; the match to TRBD1 covers 7 bases. Trimming at V came to 5 bases and at J to 2 bases, leaving 0 bases not matched to a gene. The length of the CDR3 is 12 residues. Per the germline V gene, CDR1 is SEHNR and CDR2 is FQNEAQ (reference sequence). The CDR3 loop is CASSQGAYEQYF. In DNA form, the CDR3 reads TGTGCCAGCAGCCAGGGGGCCTACGAGCAGTACTTC.

The CDR3 region has the DNA TGCGCCAGCAGCCAACCAAGGGCCGGGGAGCTGTTTTTT. It yields the protein CASSQPRAGELFF. This sequence joins TRBV4-1 and TRBJ2-2; D ambiguous. Trimming removed 2 bases from V and 6 bases from J, with 7 bases in between. The CDR3 runs to 13 residues. CDR1 and CDR2 (germline): MGHRA, YSYEKL.

The chain uses TRBV10-3 and TRBJ2-1; D could derive from TRBD1 or TRBD2 (5 bases each). The germline V gene has CDR1 ENHRY and CDR2 SYGVKD. V was trimmed by 0 bases and J by 2 bases, leaving 8 bases between them. The CDR3 is made up of 15 amino acids. Here the CDR3 DNA reads TGTGCCATCAGTGAGTCTCCGGGACCCTACAATGAGCAGTTCTTC. This translates into CAISESPGPYNEQFF.

The rearrangement links TRBV7-9 to TRBJ2-7; 9 bases match TRBD1. The CDR3 extends over 14 amino acids. Germline CDR1 and CDR2: SEHNR and FQNEAQ (reference sequence). J gave up 3 bases and V 5 bases, and 5 bases lay outside the gene matches. CDR3 nucleotides: TGTGCCAGCAGCAACCGGGACAGGGTCTACGAGCAGTACTTC. Its translation: CASSNRDRVYEQYF.

This chain connects TRBV13 to TRBJ2-5; 15 bases agree with TRBD2. Trimming took 5 bases from V and 4 from J; bases not matched to a gene: 8. Germline CDR1 PRHDT, CDR2 FYEKMQ (reference sequence). The CDR3 is made up of 17 amino acids. CDR3 sequence: CASSPGLAGGIGETQYF. CDR3 nucleotides: TGTGCCAGCAGCCCCGGACTAGCGGGGGGGATTGGAGAGACCCAGTACTTC.

This clone was seen only once. V usage is TRBV29-1 and J usage is TRBJ2-1; 7 bases match TRBD2. Per the germline V gene, CDR1 is SQVTM and CDR2 is ANQGSEA. CDR3 size: 14 residues. Trimming took 7 bases from V and 1 from J; bases not matched to a gene: 7. The CDR3 reads CSGNLGGSYNEQFF. CDR3 bases: TGCAGCGGGAACCTCGGGGGGTCCTACAATGAGCAGTTCTTC.

Written as DNA, the CDR3 is TGCGCCAGCAGCTTCGGTCTGGAGGGGGGAGAAGGCTACACCTTC. Encoded protein: CASSFGLEGGEGYTF. The chain is built from TRBV5-1 and TRBJ1-2; D is perhaps TRBD1 (6 bases). The germline CDR1 and CDR2 sequences are SGHRS and YFSETQ. This CDR3 comprises 15 residues. Trimming cost V 2 bases and J 8 bases, with 19 bases left between them. The complete variable domain, with remaining parts taken from reference TRBV5-1 and TRBJ1-2, reads KAGVTQTPRYLIKTRGQQVTLSCSPISGHRSVSWYQQTPGQGLQFLFEYFSETQRNKGNFPGRFSGRQFSNSRSEMNVSTLELGDSALYLCASSFGLEGGEGYTFGSGTRLTVV.

In this sample, this clone turned up once. As DNA, the CDR3 is TGTGCCAGCAGCCACAATTACAATGAGCAGTTCTTC. It codes for CASSHNYNEQFF. V and J are TRBV7-9 and TRBJ2-1; D call uncertain. The CDR3 sequence is 12 residues long. The V end lost 5 bases, the J end lost 4 bases, and 6 bases lay between the germline ends. Germline values: CDR1 SEHNR, CDR2 FQNEAQ (reference sequence). The full variable domain, with the rest looked up from reference TRBV7-9 and TRBJ2-1, is DTGVSQNPRHKITKRGQNVTFRCDPISEHNRLYWYRQTLGQGPEFLTYFQNEAQLEKSRLLSDRFSAERPKGSFSTLEIQRTEQGDSAMYLCASSHNYNEQFFGPGTRLTVL.

V usage is TRBV7-6 and J usage is TRBJ2-7, with TRBD1 matching 7 bases. From germline, CDR1 is SGHVS and CDR2 FNYEAQ. The J segment lost 2 bases and the V segment lost 5 bases, leaving 6 bases of the junction unmatched. The CDR3 totals 14 residues. CDR3 DNA: TGTGCCAGCAGCCAAAGGGACAGTACCTACGAGCAGTACTTC. It yields the protein CASSQRDSTYEQYF.

The chain carries TRBV7-9 and TRBJ1-2; tentatively, D is TRBD1 (6 bases). There are 10 residues in the CDR3. Germline assignment: CDR1 SEHNR and CDR2 FQNEAQ (reference sequence). Trimming cost V 11 bases and J 7 bases, with 11 bases left between them. CDR3 sequence: CAGAGAGYTF. The CDR3 DNA sequence: TGTGCCGGAGCGGGGGCTGGCTACACCTTC.

A single count supports this clone. The CDR3: CASSQDIQRATYEQYF. The CDR3 nucleotides read TGCGCCAGCAGCCAAGATATCCAGCGGGCCACCTACGAGCAGTACTTC. V gene TRBV4-1 combines with J gene TRBJ2-7; a possible D gene is TRBD2 (6 bases). Germline V gene lookup returns CDR1 MGHRA and CDR2 YSYEKL. CDR3 size: 16 residues. V lost 0 bases to trimming and J lost 2 bases, with 14 bases between them.